Included here is one T cell receptor (beta chain) sequence, with context. No antigen is known for it. Base qualities are not provided; no much larger clone lies one nucleotide away. The sample belongs to a study of human T cells and chemical hapten exposure (dated by TCRdb to 2020 to 2022). Regarding the complete study: The libraries were sequenced as a pool, and the TCR yield per sample differed mostly because of small variations in library volumes within the pool. In alopecia patients, the study followed how the peripheral blood TCR repertoire changed in vivo over primary and secondary sensitization to diphenylcyclopropenone (DPC), a hapten. From each blood RNA sample, both TCR alpha and TCR beta chains were sequenced.

What the research found in general, with its limitations: DPC sensitization did not change how many TCRs were above 1 in 1000 frequency, and no evidence was found of alterations in global repertoire structure. Repeated subsampling changed both the strength of the expansion versus patch-test correlation and the threshold at which the correlation became significant.

The CDR3 sequence holds 16 residues, the cysteine and phenylalanine included. Only the CDR3 part of the read is kept: 48 bases, read in frame from the first base. CDR1 SQVTM and CDR2 ANQGSEA are derived from the germline V gene. Read against the paper, the sample's time point label means: healthy volunteer bleed at 6 weeks. Total RNA was isolated from unfractionated whole blood collected in Tempus Blood RNA tubes. Five healthy volunteers acted as controls for TCR sequencing and had blood drawn at day 0, 2 weeks and 6 weeks. Library construction relied on RACE. The instrument was a NextSeq 500. During library preparation, unique molecular identifiers were attached to individual cDNA molecules so that TCRs could be counted quantitatively and reproducibly. In the paper's pipeline: The median number of TCRs per sample was roughly 94,000, ranging from about 23,224 to 750,000. V, J and CDR3 annotation of the TCR reads was carried out using the Decombinator software suite. Every sample was subsampled to the same number of TCRs (28,000) for the PS versus PT1 abundance plots. TCRs were defined as expanded if absent before sensitization and observed at least eight times at the 2-week time point. Clones were called with MiXCR by TCRdb after fastp trimmed the public reads at Q25, and only in-frame beta chains were retained. Each CDR3 protein appears once, grouped with its most common genes and DNA. These V and J calls derive from TCRdb rather than the authors' analysis. Present in this sample are fewer than 100,000 distinct CDR3 sequences, 8.6% of which were seen just once. Clones ranked in the top ten supply 1.7% of the sample.

The clonotype comes from a female donor in good health. Some clones in this sample may be carry-over from other donors' samples. The rearrangement combines TRBV29-1 with TRBJ1-2; TRBD1 is a possible D gene, resting on 5 matching bases. Sample: whole blood. The CDR3 here reads CRDPPPRGERNYGYTF. Here is the DNA: TGCAGAGACCCCCCGCCCCGAGGGGAAAGAAACTATGGCTACACCTTC.